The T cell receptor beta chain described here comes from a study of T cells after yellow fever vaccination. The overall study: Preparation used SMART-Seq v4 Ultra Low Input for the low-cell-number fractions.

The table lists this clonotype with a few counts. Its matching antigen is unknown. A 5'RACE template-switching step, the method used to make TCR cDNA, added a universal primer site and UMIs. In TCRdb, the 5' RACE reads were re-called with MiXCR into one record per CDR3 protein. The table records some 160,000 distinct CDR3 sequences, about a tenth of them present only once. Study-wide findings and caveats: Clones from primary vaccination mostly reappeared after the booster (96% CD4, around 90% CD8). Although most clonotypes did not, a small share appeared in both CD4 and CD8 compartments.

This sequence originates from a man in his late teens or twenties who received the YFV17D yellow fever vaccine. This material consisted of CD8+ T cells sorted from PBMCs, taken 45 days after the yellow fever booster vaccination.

The CDR3 nucleotides are TGTGCCAGCAGTACCACCCGTCGGGACTATGGCTACACCTTC. It yields the protein CASSTTRRDYGYTF. V gene TRBV6-6 combines with J gene TRBJ1-2; no reliable D call. V lost 5 bases and J lost 3, with 13 bases in between. Germline CDR1 MNHNY, CDR2 SVGAGI (reference sequence). The CDR3 runs 14 residues.